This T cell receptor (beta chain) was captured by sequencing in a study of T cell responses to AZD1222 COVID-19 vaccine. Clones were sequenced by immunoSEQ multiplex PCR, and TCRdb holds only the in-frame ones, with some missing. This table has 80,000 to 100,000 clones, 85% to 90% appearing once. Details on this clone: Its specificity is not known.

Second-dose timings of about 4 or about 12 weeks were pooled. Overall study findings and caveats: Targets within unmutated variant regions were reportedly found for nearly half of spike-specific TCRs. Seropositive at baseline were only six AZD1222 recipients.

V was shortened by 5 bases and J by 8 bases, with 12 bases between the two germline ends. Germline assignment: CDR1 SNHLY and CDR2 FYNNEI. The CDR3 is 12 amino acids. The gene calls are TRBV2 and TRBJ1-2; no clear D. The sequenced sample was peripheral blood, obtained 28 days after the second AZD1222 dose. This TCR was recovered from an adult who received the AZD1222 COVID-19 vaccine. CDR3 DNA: TGTGCCAGCAGTCGCGACTTTTGGGGCTACACCTTC. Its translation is CASSRDFWGYTF.